This T cell receptor (beta chain) was profiled in a study of shared clonotypes between healthy human individuals. General study results and limits: Researchers sampled only blood; tissue repertoires likely differ.

In the authors' methods: Junction-only sequences without quality scores were provided by ImmunoSEQ, so filtering was different. Produced via immunoSEQ multiplex PCR; TCRdb's table is partial and in-frame only. From that table come the V and J calls and clone size; the DNA was used to work out D and trimming. Of some 490,000 clones listed, roughly 80% are singletons. With regard to this clone: Its antigen is not known.

This CDR3 contains 13 residues. Looked up from germline, CDR1 is GTSNPN and CDR2 is SVGIG (reference sequence). V lost 5 bases to trimming and J lost 5 bases, with 13 bases between them. All of the donors resided in Nashville, Tennessee, and each was a Caucasian adult. The sequencing sample was made of PBMCs. The chain uses TRBV30 and TRBJ2-1, with a possible D match to TRBD2 (6 bases). The source is a woman aged 40 to 49 in good health. Some clones in this sample may be carry-over from other donors' samples. In DNA form, the CDR3 reads TGTGCCTGGTCGACTAGAGGGCACAATGAGCAGTTCTTC. Amino acids: CAWSTRGHNEQFF.